This T cell receptor (beta chain) was recorded in a study of T cell responses to AZD1222 COVID-19 vaccine. The repertoire was sequenced with immunoSEQ multiplex PCR; TCRdb's copy has only in-frame clones and lacks some. The table includes around 130,000 clones, 88% detected once. Germline V gene sequence: CDR1 SGHRS, CDR2 YFSETQ. CDR3 length: 15 amino acids. V dropped 4 bases and J dropped 0 bases, with 11 bases sitting between them. The V call is TRBV5-1, the J call TRBJ1-5, with D uncertain. The sequence was obtained from an adult in good health. The input for sequencing was peripheral blood, taken on day 0 of AZD1222 vaccination. Here the CDR3 reads CASSPIPDSNQPQHF. CDR3 nucleotides: TGCGCCAGCAGCCCTATACCCGATAGCAATCAGCCCCAGCATTTT.